Sequencing of this T cell receptor beta chain was carried out in a study of vaccination effects on CD4 cells after COVID-19 (dated by TCRdb to 2021 to 2024). A note on the overall study: Participants received two doses of either the BNT162b2 or the mRNA-1273 mRNA SARS-CoV-2 vaccine. The study compared SARS-CoV-2 spike-specific CD4+ TCR repertoires before and after mRNA vaccination in COVID-19 convalescent patients and infection-naive vaccine recipients. The full study included 9 to 10 COVID-19 convalescent patients and a few SARS-CoV-2-naive healthy vaccine recipients. The Oncomine TCR Beta short-read assay on an Illumina iSeq 100 was used to sequence cultures from other donors in the study. What the study reported, not specific to this receptor: Only a small number of convalescent patients were included, and no early post-infection timepoints were available, which limited the study. In healthy vaccine recipients, vaccine-induced clones were almost all SARS-CoV-2 mono-reactive, with only 1 of 255 cross-reactive with common cold coronaviruses. Marked clonal contraction was observed in both infection-induced and vaccine-induced clones at late post-vaccination timepoints, consistent with waning T cell responses.

This clone was seen a handful of times. No antigen is known for it. There are no base qualities to consult, and no much larger clone falls within one base. The library was prepared using the immunoSEQ multiplex PCR assay. DNA from the cultured, isolated CD4+ T cells was subjected to TCR beta CDR3 sequencing. Turning to the authors' computational methods: Non-productive TCR sequences were discarded, and reads were trimmed to the CDR3 region, with only CDR3s of 7 or more amino acids retained. The MANAFEST web app was used to identify antigen-specific clonotypes by comparing expansion in peptide wells with expansion in reference cultures. To count as positive, a clone had to show expansion at FDR<0.05 compared with the reference and with all other wells, an odds ratio above 5, and a frequency above 0.1% in two replicate wells. A clonotype was defined as cross-reactive if the clonotype was significantly expanded both in SARS-CoV-2 spike wells and in at least one common cold coronavirus spike condition. Using the stringdist R package, CDR3 similarity was measured by Levenshtein distance, and unrooted trees were constructed with ape in R 3.6.1. TCRdb carries this immuneACCESS record with in-frame sequences only. Its versions omit some clonotypes, under half of them owing to an unresolved V gene in the studies checked, with the rest unexplained. The V and J calls and the clone size are those of that table, but D and trimming were determined from the DNA. In all, the sample holds 25,000 to 35,000 clones, and about four fifths of those were seen once. The ten largest clonotypes hold around 30% of the sample.

The ViraFEST assay stimulated PBMC with viral peptide pools and then used TCR sequencing to identify antigen-specific CD4+ T cell clonotypes by expansion. After around 10 days of culture, CD4+ T cells were isolated with the EasySep CD4+ T cell isolation kit. The absence of prior SARS-CoV-2 infection in healthy vaccine recipients was confirmed by negative nucleocapsid antibodies before and after vaccination. Over 1.5 million PBMC per well were cultured with 10 ug/ml peptides in IMDM containing around 5.3% human AB serum, about 10 IU/ml IL-2 and gentamicin. On days 3 and 7, half of the culture medium was replaced with fresh IL-2-containing medium. Unless noted otherwise, every peptide stimulation condition was cultured in triplicate wells. Using Ficoll-Paque Plus gradient centrifugation, PBMC were separated from whole blood and then either used fresh or cryopreserved at -140C. The spike proteins of SARS-CoV-2 and of the common cold coronaviruses HCoV-NL63, HCoV-OC43 and HCoV-229E were spanned by overlapping peptide pools. Genomic DNA was extracted from cultured CD4+ T cells with the QIAamp micro DNA kit.

Via the germline V gene, CDR1 is SGDLS and CDR2 YYNGEE. From the cysteine through the phenylalanine, the CDR3 covers 15 amino acids. The CDR3 DNA has 45 bases and is translated from base 1. The germline ends are 8 bases apart after V is trimmed by 0 bases and J by 0 bases. This clonotype was obtained from a human donor who received a COVID-19 vaccine. This sequence uses TRBV9 and TRBJ2-3; the D segment could be TRBD2, given 6 matching bases. This specimen was CD4+ T cells from PBMCs cultured with SARS-CoV-2 spike peptides, taken before COVID-19 vaccination. The cell subset or site label of this sample denotes: SARS-CoV-2 spike overlapping peptide pool stimulation. Here the CDR3 is given as CASSVAAGSTDTQYF. The DNA sequence reads TGTGCCAGCAGCGTAGCGGCGGGGAGCACAGATACGCAGTATTTT.